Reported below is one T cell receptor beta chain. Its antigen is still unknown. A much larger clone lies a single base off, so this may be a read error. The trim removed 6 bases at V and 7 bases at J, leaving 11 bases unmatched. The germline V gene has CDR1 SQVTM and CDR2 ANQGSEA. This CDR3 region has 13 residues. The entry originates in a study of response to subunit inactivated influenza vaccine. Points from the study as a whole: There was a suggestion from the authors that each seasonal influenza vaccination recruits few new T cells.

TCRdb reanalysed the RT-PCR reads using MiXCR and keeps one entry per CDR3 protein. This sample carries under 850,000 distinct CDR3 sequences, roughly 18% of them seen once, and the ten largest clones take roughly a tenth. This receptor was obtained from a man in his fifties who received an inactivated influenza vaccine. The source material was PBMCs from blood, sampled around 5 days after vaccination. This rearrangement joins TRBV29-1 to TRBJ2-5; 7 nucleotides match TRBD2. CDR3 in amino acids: CSVRPRGIVTQYF. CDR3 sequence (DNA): TGCAGCGTACGACCGCGGGGGATCGTGACCCAGTACTTC. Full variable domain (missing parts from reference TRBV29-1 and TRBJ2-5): SAVISQKPSRDICQRGTSLTIQCQVDSQVTMMFWYRQQPGQSLTLIATANQGSEATYESGFVIDKFPISRPNLTFSTLTVSNMSPEDSSIYLCSVRPRGIVTQYFGPGTRLLVL.